This TCR beta chain came from a study of molecular identifiers for immune sequencing clone quantification. Details on this clonotype: This may be a read error: a much more frequent sequence differs by one nucleotide.

Germline CDR1 DFQATT, CDR2 SNEGSKA (reference sequence). The CDR3 spans 13 residues. TCRdb analysed the PCR reads with MiXCR anew, one entry per CDR3 protein. The table records 600,000 to 650,000 distinct CDR3 sequences, nearly 20% of them present only once. V is TRBV20-1 and J is TRBJ2-3; D uncertain. The assigned J gene may be wrong: the sequence end matches TRBJ1-5 better. The clonotype comes from a human donor in good health. Some libraries in this study had Jurkat cell RNA spiked in. The sample was naive CD8+ T cells from blood, with Jurkat cell RNA spiked in. Sample subset: FACS-sorted CD8+CD4-CCR7+CD45RA+ naive T cells. CDR3 sequence reads: CSARDWSSDTQHF. CDR3 bases: TGCAGTGCTAGAGATTGGAGTTCAGATACGCAGCATTTT.